This T cell receptor beta chain was documented in a study of metastatic and nonmetastatic thyroid tumors. Through MiXCR, TCRdb re-clonotyped the PCR reads. Of about 92,000 clones in the sample, 14% to 15% are singletons; the top ten hold just over 3.5%. Trimming took off 4 bases at V and 2 bases at J, with 9 bases between the two ends. The CDR3 extends over 13 amino acids. CDR1 LNHDA and CDR2 SQIVND come from the germline V gene (reference sequence). The entire patient cohort was treatment-naive prior to thyroid surgery. This clone showed up just a few times. V and J are TRBV19 and TRBJ2-7, with D tentatively TRBD2 (5 bases). The sequence was obtained from a female donor with papillary thyroid cancer or a benign thyroid nodule (not recorded which). Some clones in this sample may be carry-over from other donors' samples. The sequencing sample was made of blood. The CDR3 sequence is CASSSTGTYEQYF. The DNA of the CDR3 is TGTGCCAGTAGTAGTACCGGGACCTACGAGCAGTACTTC.